The next 4 T cell receptor beta chains were all read from a single sample in a study of cytotoxic CD8 clonotypes in ibrutinib-treated CLL (dated by TCRdb to 2020 to 2022). Library generation was performed with the immunoSEQ multiplex PCR assay. TCRdb mirrors the immuneACCESS table, restricted to in-frame sequences. Some clones are absent from its copies; in checked studies, under half trace to an unresolved V gene, and the reason for the others is unknown. Within this sample are about 97,000 clones, with 60% to 80% of them counted one time only. The ten largest make up about 29% of the sample. This specimen's time point label, per the study, means: about a year on ibrutinib. Sample: PBMCs, taken after 12 months of ibrutinib treatment. Receptor source: a human donor with chronic lymphocytic leukemia.

This clone was detected once. The chain carries TRBV19 and TRBJ1-3; no firm D call. Germline CDR1 and CDR2: LNHDA and SQIVND (reference sequence). Between the trimmed V and J ends, which lost 7 bases and 0 bases, there was a span of 7 bases. The CDR3 spans 13 residues. The CDR3 reads CASTSYSGNTIYF. The CDR3 nucleotides are TGTGCCAGTACTAGTTACTCTGGAAACACCATATATTTT. The whole variable domain, remainder taken from reference TRBV19 and TRBJ1-3, is DGGITQSPKYLFRKEGQNVTLSCEQNLNHDAMYWYRQDPGQGLRLIYYSQIVNDFQKGDIAEGYSVSREKKESFPLTVTSAQKNPTAFYLCASTSYSGNTIYFGEGSWLTVV.

Details on this clone: The identical CDR3 is also encoded by other nucleotide sequences in the sample. The rearrangement links TRBV30 to TRBJ1-1; D call uncertain. Deletions cut 0 bases from V and 1 base from J, with 6 bases between. Germline values: CDR1 GTSNPN, CDR2 SVGIG (reference sequence). CDR3 length equals 13 residues. CDR3 nucleotide sequence: TGTGCCTGGAGTGTAGGCAGGAACACTGAAGCTTTCTTT. This sequence encodes CAWSVGRNTEAFF.

The V call is TRBV30, the J call TRBJ1-2; 7 bases line up with TRBD1. The CDR3 runs to 11 residues. Germline values: CDR1 GTSNPN, CDR2 SVGIG (reference sequence). The V gene end was trimmed by 5 bases and the J gene end by 8 bases; junction bases not matched to a gene: 5. For the CDR3, the DNA is TGTGCCTGGGGGACAGTTGCAGGCTACACCTTC. Amino acid sequence: CAWGTVAGYTF.

The chain joins TRBV7-9 to TRBJ2-5, with 8 bases identical to TRBD1. The V gene end was trimmed by 4 bases and the J gene end by 1 base; junction bases not matched to a gene: 8. This CDR3 contains 16 residues. From germline, CDR1 is SEHNR and CDR2 FQNEAQ (reference sequence). This CDR3 is CASSYRTGPPQETQYF. As DNA, the CDR3 is TGTGCCAGCAGCTATCGGACAGGGCCTCCCCAAGAGACCCAGTACTTC.